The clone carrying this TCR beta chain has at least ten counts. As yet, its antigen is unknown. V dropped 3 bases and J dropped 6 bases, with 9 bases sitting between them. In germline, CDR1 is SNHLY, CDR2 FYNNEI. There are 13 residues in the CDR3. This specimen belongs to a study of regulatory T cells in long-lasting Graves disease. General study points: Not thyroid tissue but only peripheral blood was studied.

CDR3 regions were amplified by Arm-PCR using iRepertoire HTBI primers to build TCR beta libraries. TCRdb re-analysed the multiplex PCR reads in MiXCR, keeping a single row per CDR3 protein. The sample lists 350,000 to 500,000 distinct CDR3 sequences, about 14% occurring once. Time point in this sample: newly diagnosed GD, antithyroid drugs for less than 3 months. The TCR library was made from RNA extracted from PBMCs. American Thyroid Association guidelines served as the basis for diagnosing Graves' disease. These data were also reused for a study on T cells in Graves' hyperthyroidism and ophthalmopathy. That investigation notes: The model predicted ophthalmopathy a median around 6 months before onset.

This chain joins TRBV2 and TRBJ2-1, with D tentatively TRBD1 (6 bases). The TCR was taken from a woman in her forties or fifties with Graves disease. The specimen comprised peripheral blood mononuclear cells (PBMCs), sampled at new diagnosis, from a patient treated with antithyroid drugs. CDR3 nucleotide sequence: TGTGCCAGCAGTGATGGACAGTTCAATGAGCAGTTCTTC. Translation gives CASSDGQFNEQFF. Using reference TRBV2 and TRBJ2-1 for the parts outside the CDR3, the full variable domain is EPEVTQTPSHQVTQMGQEVILRCVPISNHLYFYWYRQILGQKVEFLVSFYNNEISEKSEIFDDQFSVERPDGSNFTLKIRSTKLEDSAMYFCASSDGQFNEQFFGPGTRLTVL.